The following is a T cell receptor (beta chain) sequence with its context. This clonotype was observed many times. No antigen is known for it. Base quality data are lacking; no much larger clone is found one base away. Taken with the paper, the label for treatment or condition translates to: live attenuated yellow fever vaccine strain. At each blood-draw timepoint, two biological replicates of bulk PBMCs were obtained. A standard Ficoll-Paque protocol was used to isolate PBMCs from peripheral blood. TriZol was used to extract RNA from bulk PBMCs, CD4 and CD8 fractions, and dextramer-positive and dextramer-negative fractions. This entry comes from a study of T cells after yellow fever vaccination (dated by TCRdb to between 2017 and 2020). For the wider study: Libraries from fractions with low cell numbers were prepared with the SMART-Seq v4 Ultra Low Input RNA kit. Two healthy male donors made up the cohort, one aged 18 to 29 years and the other aged 30 to 40 years. Blood was collected at multiple timepoints before and after primary and secondary immunization, and bulk PBMC replicates and cell subsets were isolated. Bulk TCR alpha and beta repertoires were sequenced longitudinally to track T-cell clones before and after primary and booster YFV17D yellow fever vaccination. The research as a whole found: Computational filtering was needed because FACS-sorted repertoires could contain abundant contaminating clonotypes from the bulk population. A small share of clonotypes occurred in both CD4 and CD8 compartments, likely arising from convergent recombination. The secondary T-cell response was weaker than the primary response but faster, peaking on day 5 instead of day 15. Because the study included only two donors, the extent to which the findings can be generalized is limited. After the booster, most clones that had expanded after primary vaccination were detected again (around 96% of CD4 and 88% of CD8), suggesting broad maintenance of memory.

TCRdb lists the instrument as Illumina NovaSeq 6000. TCR cDNA was made using 5'RACE template switching, a step that added a universal primer site and unique molecular identifiers. Priming for cDNA synthesis came from both the TCR alpha and TCR beta constant segments. Libraries were amplified in two PCR steps, with sample barcodes and sequencing adapters added in the second step. Sequencing of libraries was done on Illumina HiSeq 2500 (2x100 bp) or NovaSeq (2x150 bp). The authors processed their data as follows. Reads were demultiplexed and collapsed into UMI consensus sequences with MIGEC, and V(D)J alignment was performed with MiXCR. Vaccine-responding clonotypes were identified with edgeR using replicate PBMC samples, with FDR below 0.01 and a log2 fold change above 5 up to day 15 being required. Each bulk clonotype received a CD4 or CD8 identity based on whether the sequenced CD4 or CD8 repertoire contained that clonotype at higher abundance. TCRdb reanalyzed the raw reads on its own, using fastp at Q25 for trimming and MiXCR for clone calling, and kept in-frame beta chains. Every CDR3 protein is listed once, alongside the most common genes and DNA of its rows. It is TCRdb's table, rather than the study itself, that gives the V and J calls and clone size. In this sample the table shows 300,000 to 350,000 distinct CDR3 sequences, 3.5% to 4.5% of which occur a single time. The ten most abundant clones make up 15% to 20% of the sample.

This receptor was obtained from a man in his late teens or twenties who received the YFV17D yellow fever vaccine. Source: PBMCs, taken 15 days after the yellow fever booster vaccination.

The CDR3 region has the sequence CASSADRISGANVLTF. Here is the DNA: TGTGCCAGCAGCGCGGACAGAATCTCTGGGGCCAACGTCCTGACTTTC. The sequence is built from TRBV9 and TRBJ2-6, and possibly TRBD1, on 6 matching bases. Deletion took 3 bases off V and 0 bases off J, with a span of 10 bases between the germline ends. The CDR3 covers 16 residues, taking in both the cysteine and the phenylalanine. Only the CDR3 DNA is retained, 48 bases long and in frame from the first base. In the germline V gene, CDR1 corresponds to SGDLS and CDR2 to YYNGEE.